This T cell receptor beta chain was retrieved from a study of breast tumors, draining lymph nodes, adjacent tissues. General observations from the study: Data fit most tumor T cells coming from lymph node, expanding in tumor.

One entry per CDR3 protein results from TCRdb running MiXCR on the multiplex PCR reads. The data contain about 12,000 distinct CDR3 sequences, about 34% of them singletons. The CDR3 has 14 amino acids. The V and J ends lost 6 bases and 7 bases respectively, with 13 bases between them. CDR1 and CDR2 (germline): ENHRY, SYGVKD. By share of the sample, this clonotype is medium-sized. The antigen remains undetermined. The receptor comes from a female donor with breast cancer. Some clones in this sample may be carry-over from other donors' samples. Sequencing used breast tumor tissue. The V and J genes are TRBV10-3 and TRBJ1-6; TRBD1 might be the D (5 bases). CDR3 loop: CAISAVGGNSPLHF. CDR3 bases: TGTGCCATCAGCGCGGTGGGGGGAAATTCACCCCTCCACTTT.